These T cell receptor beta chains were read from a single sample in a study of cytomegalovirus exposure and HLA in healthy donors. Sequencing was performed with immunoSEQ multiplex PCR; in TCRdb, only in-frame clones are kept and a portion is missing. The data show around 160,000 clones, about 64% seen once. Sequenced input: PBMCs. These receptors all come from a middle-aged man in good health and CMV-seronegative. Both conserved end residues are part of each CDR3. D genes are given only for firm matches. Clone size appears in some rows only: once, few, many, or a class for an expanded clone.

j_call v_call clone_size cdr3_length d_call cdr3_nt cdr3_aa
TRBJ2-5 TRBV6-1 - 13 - TGTGCCAGCAAGACAGAAGGGGCGGAGACCCAGTACTTC CASKTEGAETQYF
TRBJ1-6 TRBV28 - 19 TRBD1 TGTGCCAGCAGTTTATCTCCCCTCGACACGACAGGGTTAAAATCACCCCTCCACTTT CASSLSPLDTTGLKSPLHF
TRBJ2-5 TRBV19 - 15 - TGTGCCAGTAGTATTGGTTTCACTCAGGGAGAGACCCAGTACTTC CASSIGFTQGETQYF
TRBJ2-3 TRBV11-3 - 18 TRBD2 TGTGCCAGCAGCTTTGGACTAGCGGGGGTCTCTCGCACAGATACGCAGTATTTT CASSFGLAGVSRTDTQYF
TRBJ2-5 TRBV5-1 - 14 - TGCGCCAGCAGCTCAGGACACAACCAAGAGACCCAGTACTTC CASSSGHNQETQYF
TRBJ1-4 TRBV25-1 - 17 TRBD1 TGTGCCAGCAGCGCCGGGACAGGGGGCGCAGTAGCTGAAAAACTGTTTTTT CASSAGTGGAVAEKLFF
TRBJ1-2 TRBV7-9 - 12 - TGTGCCAGCAGCCCCCTTCTCGATGGCTACACCTTC CASSPLLDGYTF
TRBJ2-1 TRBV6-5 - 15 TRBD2 TGTGCCAGCAGCAGGACTAGCGGGGGGGACAATGAGCAGTTCTTC CASSRTSGGDNEQFF
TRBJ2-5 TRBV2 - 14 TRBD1 TGTGCCAGCAATCCGGACAGGGGGTGGGAGACCCAGTACTTC CASNPDRGWETQYF
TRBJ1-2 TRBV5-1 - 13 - TGCGCCAGCAGCTGGGACACGAACTATGGCTACACCTTC CASSWDTNYGYTF
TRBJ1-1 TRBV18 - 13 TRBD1 TGTGCCAGCTCACCCGGACAGGGCACTGAAGCTTTCTTT CASSPGQGTEAFF
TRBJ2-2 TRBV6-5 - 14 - TGTGCCAGCAAGGGGGGGCCCGGCACCGGGGAGCTGTTTTTT CASKGGPGTGELFF
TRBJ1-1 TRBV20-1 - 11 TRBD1 TGCAGTGCTTGGGACAGGGCTGAAGCTTTCTTT CSAWDRAEAFF
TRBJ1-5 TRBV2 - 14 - TGTGCCAGCAGGGTATCGGGAGGCAATCAGCCCCAGCATTTT CASRVSGGNQPQHF
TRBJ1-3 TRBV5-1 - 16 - TGCGCCAGCAGCTTCCTGGACAGAAGCTCTGGAAACACCATATATTTT CASSFLDRSSGNTIYF
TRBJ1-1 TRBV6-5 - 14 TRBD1 TGTGCCAGCAGTTACTCCCGGGACAGTCGTGAAGCTTTCTTT CASSYSRDSREAFF
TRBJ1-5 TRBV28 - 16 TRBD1 TGTGCCAGCAGTTTAGAGGGTCAGGGGGCAAAGCAGCCCCAGCATTTT CASSLEGQGAKQPQHF
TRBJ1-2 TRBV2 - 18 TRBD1 TGTGCCAGCAGTCCCTTGCCTCGGACAGGGGGCGTTAACTATGGCTACACCTTC CASSPLPRTGGVNYGYTF
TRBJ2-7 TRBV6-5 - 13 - TGTGCCAGCAGTTACGAGACAACCTACGAGCAGTACTTC CASSYETTYEQYF
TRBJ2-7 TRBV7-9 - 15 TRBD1 TGTGCCAGCAGCTTTTCATGGACAGGGGGCCACGAGCAGTACTTC CASSFSWTGGHEQYF
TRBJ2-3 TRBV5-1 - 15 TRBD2 TGCGCCAGCAGCTCGACTAGCGAGGTCGCAGATACGCAGTATTTT CASSSTSEVADTQYF
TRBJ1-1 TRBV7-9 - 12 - TGTGCCAGCAGCTTAGCCGGGGAGAGGGCTTTCTTT CASSLAGERAFF
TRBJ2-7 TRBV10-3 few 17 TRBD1 TGTGCCATCAGTGTGGGGACAGGGGGCAGAAGCTCCTACGAGCAGTACTTC CAISVGTGGRSSYEQYF
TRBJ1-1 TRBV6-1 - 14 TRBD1 TGTGCCAGCATTCGACAGGGGGCAAACACTGAAGCTTTCTTT CASIRQGANTEAFF
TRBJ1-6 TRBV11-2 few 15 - TGTGCCAGCAGCTCCCGACAGAACCCTAATTCACCCCTCCACTTT CASSSRQNPNSPLHF
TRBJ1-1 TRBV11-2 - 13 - TGTGCCAGCAGCTTAACAGAGAACACTGAAGCTTTCTTT CASSLTENTEAFF
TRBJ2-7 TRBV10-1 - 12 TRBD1 TGCGCCAGCAGTGAGACAGGGGCATCGACGTACTTC CASSETGASTYF
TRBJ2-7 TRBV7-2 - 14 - TGTGCCAGCAGCTTTTCGACAGGATACTACGAGCAGTACTTC CASSFSTGYYEQYF
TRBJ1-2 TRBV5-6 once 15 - TGTGCCAGCAGCCGGGGCGGGAACGCTAACTATGGCTACACCTTC CASSRGGNANYGYTF
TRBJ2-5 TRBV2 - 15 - TGTGCCAGCAGTGAAAGTGCAGGCCGACCGGAGACCCAGTACTTC CASSESAGRPETQYF
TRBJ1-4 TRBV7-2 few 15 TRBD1 TGTGCCAGCAGCTTCACAGGGGGGACTAATGAAAAACTGTTTTTT CASSFTGGTNEKLFF
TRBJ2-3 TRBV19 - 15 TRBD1 TGTGCCAGTAGACTCCGGGACAGAAGCACAGATACGCAGTATTTT CASRLRDRSTDTQYF
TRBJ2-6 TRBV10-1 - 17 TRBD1 TGCGCCAGCAGTGAGACAGGGGGCTACTCTGGGGCCAACGTCCTGACTTTC CASSETGGYSGANVLTF
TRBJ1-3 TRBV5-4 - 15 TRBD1 TGTGCCAGCAGCCCCGGGACAGGGGCAGGAAACACCATATATTTT CASSPGTGAGNTIYF
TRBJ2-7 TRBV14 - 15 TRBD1 TGTGCCAGCAGCCAAGCTGGGCAGGGGGCGTGGGAGCAGTACTTC CASSQAGQGAWEQYF
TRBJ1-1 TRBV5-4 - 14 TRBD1 TGTGCCAGCAGACCGGGACAGGGGAGCACTGAAGCTTTCTTT CASRPGQGSTEAFF
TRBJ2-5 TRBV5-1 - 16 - TGCGCCAGCAGCCCGCTCGGACAGGGAGGGCGAGAGACCCAGTACTTC CASSPLGQGGRETQYF
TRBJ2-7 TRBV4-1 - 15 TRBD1 TGCGCCAGCAGAGACAGGGACGGGATTACCTACGAGCAGTACTTC CASRDRDGITYEQYF
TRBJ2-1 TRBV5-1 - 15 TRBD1 TGCGCCAGCAGCGCCCGGGACAGGGGGGCCGATGAGCAGTTCTTC CASSARDRGADEQFF
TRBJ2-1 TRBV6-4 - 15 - TGTGCCAGCAGTGGTCAGGGAGGCTCCTACAATGAGCAGTTCTTC CASSGQGGSYNEQFF
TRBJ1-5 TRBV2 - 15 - TGTGCCAGCAGTGGTCAGGGGCGGATCAATCAGCCCCAGCATTTT CASSGQGRINQPQHF